These 16 T cell receptor beta chains originate from one sample sequenced in a study of T cells expressing NK-cell markers. TCRdb re-called the 5' RACE reads and shows each CDR3 protein once, DNA omitted. The sample holds fewer than 400,000 distinct CDR3 sequences. Sequencing input: blood T cells: a sorted CD56 or NKG2C T cell subset, CD4+ or CD8+ T cells, or bulk PBMC T cells (not recorded which). The source of these receptors is a woman aged 45-65 years in good health.

The chain combines TRBV29-1 with TRBJ2-1. Germline CDR1 is SQVTM and CDR2 is ANQGSEA. The CDR3 runs 14 residues. The CDR3 is CSVVSALGRNEQFF.

The chain combines TRBV5-1 with TRBJ2-7; the TCRdb D gene call, TRBD2, has no DNA to confirm it. From germline, CDR1 is SGHRS and CDR2 YFSETQ. CDR3 length equals 16 residues. The CDR3 loop is CASSPTRLAGGAEQYF.

The gene calls are TRBV24-1 and TRBJ2-5. This CDR3 spans 12 amino acids. In germline, CDR1 is KGHDR, CDR2 SFDVKD. This CDR3 is CATSASKETQYF.

The V gene is TRBV7-3, the J gene TRBJ2-7; there is no DNA to check the TCRdb D call of TRBD1. Germline V gene lookup returns CDR1 SGHTA and CDR2 FQGTGA. This CDR3 is 17 amino acids long. CDR3: CASSPGGSFGAYYEQYF. Full variable domain (rest looked up from reference TRBV7-3 and TRBJ2-7): GAGVSQTPSNKVTEKGKYVELRCDPISGHTALYWYRQSLGQGPEFLIYFQGTGAADDSGLPNDRFFAVRPEGSVSTLKIQRTERGDSAVYLCASSPGGSFGAYYEQYFGPGTRLTVT.

The genes are TRBV7-7 and TRBJ2-1; the D gene TCRdb calls, TRBD2, cannot be checked with no DNA. This CDR3 comprises 17 residues. The V gene's germline CDR1 is SSHAT and CDR2 FNYEAQ (reference sequence). The CDR3 here is CASSLFPGLSSYNEQFF.

The chain recombines TRBV2 with TRBJ2-1; checking the TCRdb D call of TRBD1 is not possible without DNA. CDR1 is SNHLY and CDR2 is FYNNEI in the germline V gene. The CDR3 extends over 13 amino acids. CDR3 residues: CASSGQGMDEQFF.

The chain couples TRBV9 to TRBJ2-1; no DNA is available, so the TRBD2 call from TCRdb remains unchecked. The CDR3 has 14 residues. Germline V lookup: CDR1 SGDLS, CDR2 YYNGEE. The CDR3 here is CASSVSGGHNEQFF.

V usage is TRBV7-2 and J usage is TRBJ2-3; TCRdb's D gene call, TRBD2, goes unchecked for lack of DNA. CDR1 SGHTA and CDR2 FQGNSA come from the germline V gene. This CDR3 has 15 residues. The CDR3 sequence: CASTAGGSGTDTQYF. The entire variable domain, with the rest obtained from reference TRBV7-2 and TRBJ2-3, is as follows: GAGVSQSPSNKVTEKGKDVELRCDPISGHTALYWYRQSLGQGLEFLIYFQGNSAPDKSGLPSDRFSAERTGGSVSTLTIQRTQQEDSAVYLCASTAGGSGTDTQYFGPGTRLTVL.

This rearrangement joins TRBV20-1 to TRBJ2-3; TCRdb selects TRBD2, and the lack of DNA leaves this call unchecked. The length of the CDR3 is 16 residues. Germline V CDR1 and CDR2: DFQATT, SNEGSKA (reference sequence). CDR3: CSARSRLAGEVDTQYF.

The chain uses TRBV7-2 and TRBJ2-2; as DNA is missing, the TRBD1 call by TCRdb cannot be tested. CDR1 is SGHTA, CDR2 FQGNSA, per germline. This CDR3 is 13 amino acids long. The CDR3 loop is CASSVPSTGELFF.

This chain joins TRBV20-1 and TRBJ1-1; TCRdb's D gene call, TRBD1, goes unchecked for lack of DNA. Germline V gene lookup returns CDR1 DFQATT and CDR2 SNEGSKA (reference sequence). There are 16 residues in the CDR3. CDR3: CSAIEGGTVMNTEAFF.

The CDR3 spells CASSEFEQGNGYTF. This chain connects TRBV25-1 to TRBJ1-2; TCRdb selects TRBD1, and the lack of DNA leaves this call unchecked. The CDR3 extends over 14 amino acids. Germline CDR1 is MGHDK and CDR2 is SYGVNS.

The genes are TRBV20-1 and TRBJ2-5. The V gene's germline CDR1 is DFQATT and CDR2 SNEGSKA (reference sequence). The CDR3 loop spans 11 amino acids. The CDR3 sequence is CSHYFQETQYF.

V gene TRBV20-1 combines with J gene TRBJ1-6; TCRdb's D gene call, TRBD1, goes unchecked for lack of DNA. Germline assignment: CDR1 DFQATT and CDR2 SNEGSKA (reference sequence). The CDR3 contains 14 residues. CDR3 protein: CSALQGTRNSPLHF.

The chain combines TRBV10-3 with TRBJ2-2; TCRdb returns TRBD1, unconfirmable since there is no DNA. From germline, CDR1 is ENHRY and CDR2 SYGVKD. CDR3 length equals 16 residues. Here the CDR3 reads CAISESRGQDTGELFF.

The chain employs TRBV5-5 and TRBJ1-2. The CDR3 extends over 14 amino acids. Germline-derived CDR1 and CDR2 are SGHKS and YYEKEE (reference sequence). CDR3 sequence: CASSFLDPTAGYTF.